The clone carrying this T cell receptor (beta chain) was seen just once. The sample belongs to a study of blood T cell repertoires in COVID-19. Generated by immunoSEQ multiplex PCR, the TCRdb table keeps only in-frame clones and is missing some. The sample lists more than 300,000 clones, 70% to 90% seen once, with 0.9% to 1.5% in the top ten. Grouping used clinical history reported by participants in a survey and questionnaire. CDR1 is SGHVS and CDR2 is FNYEAQ in the germline V gene. Trimming removed 6 bases from V and 4 bases from J, with 18 bases in between. The CDR3 covers 15 residues. The TCR sequence derives from a woman aged 18 to 35 who had recovered from COVID-19. The chain is built from TRBV7-6 and TRBJ1-2, with D perhaps TRBD1 (6 bases). Sequencing was performed on PBMCs or T cells enriched from blood (not recorded which). The CDR3 sequence is CASSPIDDRTYGYTF. The CDR3 bases are TGTGCCAGCAGTCCTATAGACGACAGGACCTATGGCTACACCTTC.